The 15 T cell receptor beta chains reported below all come from one sample, sequenced in a study of blood T cell repertoires in COVID-19. Assay: immunoSEQ multiplex PCR; the TCRdb copy retains only in-frame clones and omits some. The profile covers around 220,000 clones, with around nine tenths appearing a single time and 1.5% taken by the ten largest. The specimen was peripheral blood. These receptors all stem from a man aged 18 to 29 with active or convalescent COVID-19.

This chain joins TRBV6-1 and TRBJ2-5; D possibly corresponds to TRBD1 (5 bases). This CDR3 contains 13 residues. Germline CDR1 and CDR2: MNHNS and SASEGT. Trimming removed 2 bases at V and 4 bases at J, with 8 bases between. CDR3 nucleotides: TGTGCCAGCAGTGAACTCAGGGCAGAGACCCAGTACTTC. Residues: CASSELRAETQYF.

On this clone: Other DNA sequences in the same sample also yield this CDR3. The chain joins TRBV27 to TRBJ1-2; D is perhaps TRBD1 (5 bases). This CDR3 spans 13 amino acids. Trimming removed 3 bases from V and 3 bases from J, with 8 bases in between. Germline V gives CDR1 MNHEY, CDR2 SMNVEV (reference sequence). The CDR3 nucleotides read TGTGCCAGCAGTTTGCAGGGTGACTATGGCTACACCTTC. It yields the protein CASSLQGDYGYTF.

The chain is built from TRBV24-1 and TRBJ2-1; TRBD2 matches 7 bases. Germline trimming cut 2 bases from V and 2 bases from J; bases unmatched to any gene: 5. Germline V gene sequence: CDR1 KGHDR, CDR2 SFDVKD. The length of the CDR3 is 16 residues. CDR3: CATSDSGTTTYNEQFF. In nucleotides, the CDR3 is TGTGCCACCAGTGATTCCGGGACTACCACCTACAATGAGCAGTTCTTC.

This rearrangement joins TRBV9 to TRBJ2-7; TRBD2 might be the D (6 bases). Trimming cost V 1 base and J 0 bases, with 17 bases left between them. From germline, CDR1 is SGDLS and CDR2 YYNGEE. The CDR3 runs to 17 residues. CDR3 in amino acids: CASSVSLPGESSYEQYF. CDR3 bases: TGTGCCAGCAGCGTATCCCTTCCGGGGGAGTCCTCCTACGAGCAGTACTTC.

This clone was detected a few times. The DNA is left out, because the CDR3 cannot be placed on it with certainty; the CDR3 is given as TCRdb lists it. The chain recombines TRBV4-2 with TRBJ2-1; the tabulated D call, TRBD2, remains unverified against the DNA. Per germline, CDR1 LGHNA and CDR2 YNFKEQ. The CDR3 sequence runs 15 residues, both termini included. CDR3 residues: CASSQDLVGAGNKFF.

CDR3 protein: CASRDRRQPQHF. CDR3 nucleotides: TGTGCCAGCAGGGACAGAAGACAGCCCCAGCATTTT. The V gene is TRBV6-5, the J gene TRBJ1-5; weak D call: TRBD1 (6 bases). Trimming took 6 bases from V and 7 from J, leaving 10 bases between them. The germline gives CDR1 MNHEY, CDR2 SVGAGI. The CDR3 contains 12 residues.

The V and J genes are TRBV6-2 or TRBV6-3 and TRBJ1-1; no definite D call. With 4 bases removed from V and 1 base from J, the gap between germline ends came to 4 bases. Looked up from germline, CDR1 is MNHEY and CDR2 is SVGEGT. This CDR3 is built from 12 residues. The CDR3 is CASSSRNTEAFF. The CDR3 coding sequence is TGTGCCAGCAGTTCGAGGAACACTGAAGCTTTCTTT.

Here the CDR3 reads CASSHDSPFSGTGYSTDTQYF. The CDR3 bases are TGTGCCAGCAGCCACGACAGTCCGTTTAGCGGGACAGGGTATAGCACAGATACGCAGTATTTT. This chain joins TRBV6-6 and TRBJ2-3; tentative D call: TRBD1 (9 bases). The CDR3 length is 21 residues. The germline gives CDR1 MNHNY, CDR2 SVGAGI (reference sequence). Trimming removed 6 bases from V and 0 bases from J, with 31 bases in between.

V is TRBV7-2 and J is TRBJ2-1; 10 bases line up with TRBD2. Trimming cost V 7 bases and J 5 bases; bases outside gene matches: 8. The CDR3 consists of 15 residues. Germline CDR1 and CDR2: SGHTA and FQGNSA. The chain's CDR3 is CASTPSSGRNNEQFF. The CDR3 DNA is TGTGCCAGCACCCCCAGTAGCGGGAGGAACAATGAGCAGTTCTTC.

The J gene is TRBJ1-4, the V gene TRBV30; D is perhaps TRBD1 (6 bases). Germline loops: CDR1 GTSNPN, CDR2 SVGIG (reference sequence). CDR3 size: 13 residues. V lost 2 bases to trimming and J lost 7 bases, with 11 bases between them. The CDR3 sequence is CAWSSQGREKLFF. DNA for the CDR3: TGTGCCTGGAGTAGTCAGGGGCGTGAAAAACTGTTTTTT.

This chain uses TRBV4-3 with TRBJ2-4; TRBD2 might be the D (5 bases). The V gene's germline CDR1 is LGHNA and CDR2 YSLEER. The germline V and J ends were trimmed by 1 base and 0 bases, with 13 bases remaining between them. The CDR3 sequence is 17 residues long. The CDR3 reads CASSQAIRGIAKNIQYF. Written as DNA, the CDR3 is TGCGCCAGCAGCCAAGCAATTCGGGGAATAGCCAAAAACATTCAGTACTTC.

The J gene is TRBJ2-7, the V gene TRBV7-9; 7 nucleotides agree with TRBD1. From germline, CDR1 is SEHNR and CDR2 FQNEAQ (reference sequence). The J segment lost 6 bases and the V segment lost 5 bases, leaving 13 bases of the junction unmatched. The CDR3 contains 15 residues. The CDR3 protein is CASSTRTDRVGEQYF. CDR3 in DNA: TGTGCCAGCAGCACCAGGACAGACAGGGTTGGCGAGCAGTACTTC. Filled out from reference TRBV7-9 and TRBJ2-7, the complete variable domain reads DTGVSQNPRHKITKRGQNVTFRCDPISEHNRLYWYRQTLGQGPEFLTYFQNEAQLEKSRLLSDRFSAERPKGSFSTLEIQRTEQGDSAMYLCASSTRTDRVGEQYFGPGTRLTVT.

This chain joins TRBV2 and TRBJ2-3; the match to TRBD2 covers 11 bases. The CDR3 runs 14 residues. V lost 5 bases to trimming and J lost 4 bases; unmatched junction nucleotides: 2. Germline V gene lookup returns CDR1 SNHLY and CDR2 FYNNEI. CDR3 nucleotide sequence: TGTGCCAGCAGTAGGACTAGCGGGTCAGATACGCAGTATTTT. It codes for CASSRTSGSDTQYF. The full variable domain, with the rest looked up from reference TRBV2 and TRBJ2-3, is EPEVTQTPSHQVTQMGQEVILRCVPISNHLYFYWYRQILGQKVEFLVSFYNNEISEKSEIFDDQFSVERPDGSNFTLKIRSTKLEDSAMYFCASSRTSGSDTQYFGPGTRLTVL.

The rearrangement joins TRBV24-1 to TRBJ2-1; 12 bases align to TRBD1. Germline V CDR1 and CDR2: KGHDR, SFDVKD. The V segment lost 7 bases and the J segment 1 base; nucleotides outside the gene matches: 7. CDR3 size: 17 residues. The CDR3 loop reads CATSGPGQGASYNEQFF. The CDR3 coding sequence is TGTGCCACCAGCGGACCGGGACAGGGGGCATCCTACAATGAGCAGTTCTTC.

About this clone: The junction shows a germline mismatch at one end, possibly a read error. This sequence joins TRBV7-9 and TRBJ2-4; TRBD1 is a possible D gene (6 bases). The CDR3 is 14 residues long. CDR1 and CDR2 (germline): SEHNR, FQNEAQ (reference sequence). DNA of the CDR3: TGTGCCACCAGCCCCGGGACACTGTTAAACATTCAGTACTTC. Translation gives CATSPGTLLNIQYF.